These 22 T cell receptor beta chains share one sample of origin, sequenced in a study of T cells in Graves' hyperthyroidism and ophthalmopathy. Amplification yielded TCR beta CDR3 regions, with RNA transcripts as the source. Primed by the HTBI set, a first-round RT-PCR was run on the TCR CDR3. One entry per CDR3 protein results from TCRdb running MiXCR on the multiplex PCR reads. The repertoire holds more than 550,000 distinct CDR3 sequences, over 40% seen once, with roughly 7.2% in the top ten. Sequencing input: peripheral blood or thyroid tissue (not recorded which). Receptors were obtained from an adult man with Graves' disease, either hyperthyroidism or ophthalmopathy (not recorded which).

This clonotype was counted a few times. This sequence joins TRBV29-1 and TRBJ1-1; a possible D gene is TRBD1 (5 bases). Germline V gene sequence: CDR1 SQVTM, CDR2 ANQGSEA. Trimming stripped 3 bases from V and 0 bases from J, with 17 bases between. This CDR3 has 16 residues. The CDR3 loop reads CSVEGGPEVMNTEAFF. The CDR3 region has the DNA TGCAGCGTTGAGGGGGGTCCGGAGGTAATGAACACTGAAGCTTTCTTT. The whole variable domain, filled in from reference TRBV29-1 and TRBJ1-1, reads SAVISQKPSRDICQRGTSLTIQCQVDSQVTMMFWYRQQPGQSLTLIATANQGSEATYESGFVIDKFPISRPNLTFSTLTVSNMSPEDSSIYLCSVEGGPEVMNTEAFFGQGTRLTVV.

This clonotype has a handful of counts. J is TRBJ1-4 and V is TRBV7-9; the D is unclear. CDR3 length equals 14 residues. V lost 8 bases to trimming and J lost 5 bases, with 15 bases between them. From germline, CDR1 is SEHNR and CDR2 FQNEAQ (reference sequence). CDR3 residues: CASDPLLGNEKLFF. In DNA form, the CDR3 reads TGTGCCAGCGACCCCCTTTTGGGCAATGAAAAACTGTTTTTT.

In this sample, this clonotype turned up a few times. The rearrangement links TRBV7-6 to TRBJ1-4; unclear D gene. The germline CDR1 and CDR2 sequences are SGHVS and FNYEAQ. V was trimmed by 5 bases and J by 0 bases, leaving 13 bases between them. CDR3 size: 16 residues. As DNA, the CDR3 is TGTGCCAGCAGCCACTCCCAAGGGACAACTAATGAAAAACTGTTTTTT. It is translated as CASSHSQGTTNEKLFF. The variable domain in full, completed from reference TRBV7-6 and TRBJ1-4, reads GAGVSQSPRYKVTKRGQDVALRCDPISGHVSLYWYRQALGQGPEFLTYFNYEAQQDKSGLPNDRFSAERPEGSISTLTIQRTEQRDSAMYRCASSHSQGTTNEKLFFGSGTQLSVL.

This clonotype was picked up many times. The chain uses TRBV12-3 or TRBV12-4 and TRBJ2-5, with 11 bases matching TRBD2. The CDR3 covers 13 residues. The junction had 2 bases not matched to a gene; V was cut back by 6 bases and J by 5 bases. The CDR3 is CASRLAGEETQYF. CDR3 bases: TGTGCCAGCAGACTAGCGGGAGAGGAGACCCAGTACTTC.

This rearrangement joins TRBV7-8 to TRBJ1-6; D not certain. CDR1 SGHVS and CDR2 FQNEAQ come from the germline V gene. The CDR3 has 16 residues. Trimming left V 4 bases short and J 0 bases short, with 10 bases between. CDR3 sequence reads: CASSSPATSYNSPLHF. The DNA for the CDR3 is TGTGCCAGCAGCTCGCCGGCTACCTCCTATAATTCACCCCTCCACTTT.

The DNA for the CDR3 is TGTGCCAGCAGTTTTAGGTTCGGCAGGGATGTGGGCAATCAGCCCCAGCATTTT. Its translation: CASSFRFGRDVGNQPQHF. This chain joins TRBV7-9 and TRBJ1-5; weak D call: TRBD1 (5 bases). CDR1 is SEHNR and CDR2 is FQNEAQ in the germline V gene (reference sequence). Trimming cost V 6 bases and J 2 bases, with 23 bases left between them. The CDR3 consists of 18 residues.

The CDR3 region has the DNA TGTGCCAGCAGCTTAGTCGGGGGGCTCGCAGATACGCAGTATTTT. Translation gives CASSLVGGLADTQYF. V and J are TRBV7-9 and TRBJ2-3; a possible D gene is TRBD2 (7 bases). CDR1 and CDR2 from the germline V gene are SEHNR and FQNEAQ (reference sequence). The CDR3 covers 15 residues. The V end lost 1 base, the J end lost 4 bases, and 12 bases lay between the germline ends.

The rearrangement joins TRBV2 to TRBJ1-5; D is undetermined. The germline CDR1 and CDR2 sequences are SNHLY and FYNNEI. Trimming took off 6 bases at V and 2 bases at J, with 14 bases between the two ends. The CDR3 is made up of 15 amino acids. The CDR3 spells CASRRRGYGNQPQHF. The CDR3 DNA is TGTGCCAGCAGGCGGCGGGGTTATGGCAATCAGCCCCAGCATTTT. Together with reference TRBV2 and TRBJ1-5, the CDR3 gives the full variable domain: EPEVTQTPSHQVTQMGQEVILRCVPISNHLYFYWYRQILGQKVEFLVSFYNNEISEKSEIFDDQFSVERPDGSNFTLKIRSTKLEDSAMYFCASRRRGYGNQPQHFGDGTRLSIL.

Here the CDR3 DNA reads TGCAGTCGAACAGGGAACACTGAAGCTTTCTTT. Translating it yields CSRTGNTEAFF. V usage is TRBV29-1 and J usage is TRBJ1-1, with D perhaps matching TRBD1 (5 bases). There are 11 residues in the CDR3. Germline CDR1 SQVTM, CDR2 ANQGSEA.

The chain links TRBV19 to TRBJ1-1; D may be TRBD1 (6 bases). Germline assignment: CDR1 LNHDA and CDR2 SQIVND (reference sequence). V gave up 1 base and J gave up 1 base, with 10 bases separating them. The CDR3 runs 15 residues. The CDR3 DNA is TGTGCCAGTAGTATAGGGGGCAGGGGGAACACTGAAGCTTTCTTT. This codes for CASSIGGRGNTEAFF.

This clonotype was counted many times. The chain employs TRBV29-1 and TRBJ1-2; 7 bases match TRBD1. CDR1 is SQVTM, CDR2 ANQGSEA, per germline. The V segment lost 3 bases and the J segment 8 bases; nucleotides outside the gene matches: 6. This CDR3 has 12 amino acids. The CDR3: CSVDGTASGYTF. As DNA, the CDR3 is TGCAGCGTTGACGGGACAGCCTCGGGCTACACCTTC.

The table lists this clonotype with a few counts. This rearrangement joins TRBV9 to TRBJ1-2; no definite D call. CDR1 and CDR2 (germline): SGDLS, YYNGEE. This CDR3 has 12 residues. CDR3 sequence: CALPTGNYGYTF. The CDR3 DNA follows: TGTGCACTTCCGACGGGCAACTATGGCTACACCTTC.

This clonotype occurred once. Being one base from a much bigger clone, this may be a read error. The chain has TRBV10-3 and TRBJ2-2; D not certain. Per germline, CDR1 ENHRY and CDR2 SYGVKD. This CDR3 comprises 12 residues. The germline V and J ends were trimmed by 5 bases and 4 bases, with 5 bases remaining between them. CDR3 nucleotides: TGTGCCATCAGTTTTGGCACCGGGGAGCTGTTTTTT. Translating it yields CAISFGTGELFF.

This clonotype was counted only a few times. The chain employs TRBV7-6 and TRBJ1-3, with D perhaps TRBD1 (5 bases). V lost 5 bases and J lost 1, with 15 bases in between. The CDR3 extends over 16 amino acids. The V gene's germline CDR1 is SGHVS and CDR2 FNYEAQ. CDR3 loop: CASSPGGQGSGNTIYF. The DNA for the CDR3 is TGTGCCAGCAGCCCCGGCGGGCAGGGATCTGGAAACACCATATATTTT.

This clonotype appeared many times. The chain recombines TRBV10-3 with TRBJ2-5; 7 bases line up with TRBD1. CDR1 is ENHRY, CDR2 SYGVKD, per germline. The V segment lost 4 bases and the J segment 2 bases; nucleotides outside the gene matches: 4. The CDR3 runs to 14 residues. DNA for the CDR3: TGTGCCATCAGTGCGGGGACAGATCAAGAGACCCAGTACTTC. As protein: CAISAGTDQETQYF.

This rearrangement joins TRBV7-2 to TRBJ1-3, with a tentative D call TRBD1 (6 bases). V lost 5 bases, J lost 4 bases, and 12 bases lay in between. Germline V gives CDR1 SGHTA, CDR2 FQGNSA. The CDR3 has 14 residues. Here the CDR3 DNA reads TGTGCCAGCAGCCAACGGGGACAAGGAAACACCATATATTTT. Translation: CASSQRGQGNTIYF.

The rearrangement uses TRBV4-1 and TRBJ2-7, with 7 bases lining up with TRBD2. V lost 1 base to trimming and J lost 0 bases; unmatched junction nucleotides: 6. Germline CDR1 is MGHRA and CDR2 is YSYEKL. The CDR3 extends over 16 amino acids. The CDR3 sequence is CASSQVGGSGSYEQYF. DNA of the CDR3: TGCGCCAGCAGCCAAGTCGGGGGGAGTGGCTCCTACGAGCAGTACTTC.

The chain combines TRBV12-3 or TRBV12-4 with TRBJ1-4; D is uncertain. Trimming cost V 5 bases and J 6 bases, with 16 bases left between them. The CDR3 is made up of 15 amino acids. The CDR3 sequence: CASSKGLLGDEKLFF. CDR3 nucleotide sequence: TGTGCCAGCAGTAAAGGACTCTTAGGAGATGAAAAACTGTTTTTT.

DNA of the CDR3: TGTGCCATCAGTGACCCAGTGACAGTGACTGGCTACACCTTC. It yields the protein CAISDPVTVTGYTF. The chain links TRBV10-3 to TRBJ1-2; tentative D call: TRBD1 (5 bases). The germline CDR1 and CDR2 sequences are ENHRY and SYGVKD. The ends were cut back, 3 bases at V and 7 bases at J, with 15 bases in the middle. This CDR3 comprises 14 residues.

This clonotype was counted only a few times. The rearrangement uses TRBV12-3 or TRBV12-4 and TRBJ1-4; D possibly corresponds to TRBD1 (6 bases). This CDR3 spans 14 amino acids. Deletions cut 6 bases from V and 4 bases from J, with 12 bases between. The CDR3 DNA sequence: TGTGCCAGCAGCCGGACAGTGAATAATGAAAAACTGTTTTTT. This encodes CASSRTVNNEKLFF.

The genes are TRBV15 and TRBJ1-2; D is uncertain. V dropped 1 base and J dropped 3 bases, with 12 bases sitting between them. Per the germline V gene, CDR1 is LNHNV and CDR2 is YYDKDF (reference sequence). The CDR3 runs 15 residues. The CDR3 DNA follows: TGTGCCACCAGCAGAGGACTGGAAGCCCACTATGGCTACACCTTC. Residues: CATSRGLEAHYGYTF.

V is TRBV19 and J is TRBJ1-5, with unresolved D. The V and J ends lost 6 bases and 4 bases respectively, with 16 bases between them. The CDR3 is made up of 15 amino acids. Germline-derived CDR1 and CDR2 are LNHDA and SQIVND (reference sequence). Here the CDR3 reads CASSRSLEGNQPQHF. The CDR3 coding sequence is TGTGCCAGTAGCCGATCCCTGGAAGGGAATCAGCCCCAGCATTTT.